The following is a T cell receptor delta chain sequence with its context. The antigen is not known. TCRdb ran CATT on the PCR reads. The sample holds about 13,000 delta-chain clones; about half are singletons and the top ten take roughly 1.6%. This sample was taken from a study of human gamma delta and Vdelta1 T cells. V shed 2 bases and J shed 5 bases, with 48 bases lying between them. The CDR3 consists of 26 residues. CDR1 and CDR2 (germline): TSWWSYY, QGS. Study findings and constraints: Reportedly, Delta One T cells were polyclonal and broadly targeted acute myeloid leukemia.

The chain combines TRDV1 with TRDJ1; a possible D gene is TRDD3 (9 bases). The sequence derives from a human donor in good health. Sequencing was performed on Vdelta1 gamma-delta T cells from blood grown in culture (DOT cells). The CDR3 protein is CALGESRMEAFLVELGLGIRSDKLIF. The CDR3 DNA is TGTGCTCTTGGGGAATCCCGAATGGAGGCCTTCCTAGTCGAGCTTGGGTTGGGGATACGATCGGATAAACTCATCTTT.